The text below deals with one TCR beta chain. Antigen specificity is unknown. These data are taken from a study of T cells expressing NK-cell markers. Turning to the study itself: Among the eight sequenced donors, seven tested HCMV-seropositive and one tested seronegative. Study-wide results and caveats: Certain NKG2C+ T cell clones were expanded, and their HCMV specificity remained unclear.

What made the TCR beta cDNA was 5'RACE template switching with UMIs. TCRdb re-called the 5' RACE reads; every CDR3 protein appears as one record, without DNA. The table lists 350,000 to 400,000 distinct CDR3 sequences, with 9.5% to 12% in the top ten. Sequences were obtained from blood T cells: a sorted CD56 or NKG2C T cell subset, CD4+ or CD8+ T cells, or bulk PBMC T cells (not recorded which). The clonotype comes from a woman aged 50 to 60 in good health.

CDR3 region: CASSPTKGGELFF. This chain joins TRBV6-2 or TRBV6-3 and TRBJ2-2. The CDR3 extends over 13 amino acids. CDR1 is MNHEY, CDR2 SVGEGT, per germline.